What follows describes a single T cell receptor beta chain. Genes here carry mouse names. The CDR3 end is not reached by the read, which stops 1 residue before it; the germline J gene fills it in. The data originate from a study of tissue T cells after allogeneic stem cell transplantation. The time point: mouse harvest day 14 after allogeneic transplant. Each mouse received 10^7 T-cell-depleted marrow cells plus 10^6 splenic CD5+ T cells by tail vein. The protocol was immunoSEQ multiplex PCR, while the TCRdb copy is restricted to in-frame clones and leaves out a portion. The sample has about 3,000 clones; 45% are singletons. The trim removed 3 bases at V and 4 bases at J, leaving 3 bases unmatched. The CDR3 is 14 amino acids. The germline V gene has CDR1 SNHLY and CDR2 FYNGKV (reference sequence).

The material sequenced was lymph node tissue. The genes are TRBV3 and TRBJ1-1; TRBD1 matches at 9 bases. The clonotype was recovered from a female BALB/c mouse given C57BL/6 T cells with graft-versus-host disease after an allogeneic hematopoietic cell transplant. The sequenced part of the CDR3 DNA is TGTGCCAGCAGCTTGGGACAGGGAGGCACAGAAGTCTTC. Amino acids: CASSLGQGGTEVF. The complete CDR3 protein is CASSLGQGGTEVFF.